The entry that follows covers one T cell receptor (beta chain) sequence. The data stem from a study of blood T cell repertoires in COVID-19. For the study at large: Donors in the United States, Italy and Spain gave samples during acute or convalescent COVID-19. The cDNA or gDNA used as material had been derived from T cells, B-cell-depleted T cells, or PBMCs.

Method: immunoSEQ multiplex PCR; TCRdb's copy keeps in-frame clones and lacks some. The profile shows 250,000 to 350,000 clones, 70% to 90% of them singletons. Sequencing input: peripheral blood. The source of this sequence is a woman between 50 and 59 years old with COVID-19, enrolled during active disease.

This CDR3 reads CASSQGQIQGYTF. CDR3 in DNA: TGTGCCAGCAGCCAGGGACAGATACAGGGCTACACCTTC. The V and J genes are TRBV6-1 and TRBJ1-2; TRBD1 matches at 7 bases. The CDR3 consists of 13 residues. Trimming removed 6 bases from V and 8 bases from J; junction bases left unmatched: 9. The germline V gene encodes CDR1 MNHNS and CDR2 SASEGT.